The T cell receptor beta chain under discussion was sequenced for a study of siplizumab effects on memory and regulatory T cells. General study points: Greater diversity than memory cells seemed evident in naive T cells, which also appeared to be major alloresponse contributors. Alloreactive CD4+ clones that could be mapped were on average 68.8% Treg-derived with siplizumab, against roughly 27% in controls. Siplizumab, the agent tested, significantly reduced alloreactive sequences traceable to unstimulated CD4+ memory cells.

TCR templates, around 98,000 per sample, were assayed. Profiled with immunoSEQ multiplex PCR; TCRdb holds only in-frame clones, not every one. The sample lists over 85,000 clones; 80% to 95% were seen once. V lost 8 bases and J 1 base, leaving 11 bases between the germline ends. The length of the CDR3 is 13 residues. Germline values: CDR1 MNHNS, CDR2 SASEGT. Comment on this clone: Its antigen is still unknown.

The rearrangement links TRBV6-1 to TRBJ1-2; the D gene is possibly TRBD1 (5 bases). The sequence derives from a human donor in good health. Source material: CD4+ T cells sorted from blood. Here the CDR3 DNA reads TGTGCCAGCCGGGACTTATTTAACTATGGCTACACCTTC. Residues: CASRDLFNYGYTF.